A single T cell receptor beta chain is shown here with its context. The data stem from a study of HIV-infected patients and healthy controls. MiXCR, applied by TCRdb to the 5' RACE reads, yields one record per CDR3 protein. The data contain more than 60,000 distinct CDR3 sequences, 15% to 20% of them seen just once; the ten biggest clones take up over 1.1%. The sample comprised CD4+ T cells from blood. The sequence came from a human donor in good health.

The CDR3 here is CASSQAGDPSASTDTQYF. CDR3 DNA sequence: TGTGCCAGCAGCCAAGCGGGAGATCCCTCTGCTAGCACAGATACGCAGTATTTT. The chain employs TRBV4-2 and TRBJ2-3, with D perhaps matching TRBD2 (6 bases). The CDR3 consists of 18 residues. Trimming stripped 1 base from V and 0 bases from J, with 17 bases between. Germline V CDR1 and CDR2: LGHNA, YNFKEQ.